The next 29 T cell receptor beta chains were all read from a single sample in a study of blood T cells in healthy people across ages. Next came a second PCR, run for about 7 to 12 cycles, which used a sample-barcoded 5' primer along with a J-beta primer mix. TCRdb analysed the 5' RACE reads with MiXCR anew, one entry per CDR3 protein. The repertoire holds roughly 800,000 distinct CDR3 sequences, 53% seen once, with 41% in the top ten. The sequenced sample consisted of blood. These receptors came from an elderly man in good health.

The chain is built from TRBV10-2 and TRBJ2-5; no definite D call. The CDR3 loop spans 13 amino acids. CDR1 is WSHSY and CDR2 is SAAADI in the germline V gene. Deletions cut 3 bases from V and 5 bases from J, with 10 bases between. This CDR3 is CASSDRLRETQYF. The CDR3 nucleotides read TGCGCCAGCAGTGACCGGCTTCGCGAGACCCAGTACTTC.

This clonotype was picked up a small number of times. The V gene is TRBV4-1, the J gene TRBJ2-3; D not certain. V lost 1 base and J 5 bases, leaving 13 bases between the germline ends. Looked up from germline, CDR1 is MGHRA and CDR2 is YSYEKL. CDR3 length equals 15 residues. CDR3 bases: TGCGCCAGCAGCCAAGTAGGCAGTTATGGAGATACGCAGTATTTT. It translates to CASSQVGSYGDTQYF.

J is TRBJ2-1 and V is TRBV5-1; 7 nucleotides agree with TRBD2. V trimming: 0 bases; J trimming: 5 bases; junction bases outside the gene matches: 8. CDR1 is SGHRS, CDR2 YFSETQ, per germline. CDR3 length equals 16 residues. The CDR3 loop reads CASSLGLLGRDNEQFF. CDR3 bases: TGCGCCAGCAGCTTGGGCCTCTTGGGGAGGGACAATGAGCAGTTCTTC.

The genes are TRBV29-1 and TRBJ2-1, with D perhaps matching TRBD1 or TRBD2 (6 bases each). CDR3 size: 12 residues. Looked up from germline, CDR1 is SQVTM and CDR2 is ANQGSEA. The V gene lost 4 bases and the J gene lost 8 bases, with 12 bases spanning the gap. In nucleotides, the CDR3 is TGCAGCGTTGTCCCCGGGGGCGATGAGCAGTTCTTC. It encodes CSVVPGGDEQFF.

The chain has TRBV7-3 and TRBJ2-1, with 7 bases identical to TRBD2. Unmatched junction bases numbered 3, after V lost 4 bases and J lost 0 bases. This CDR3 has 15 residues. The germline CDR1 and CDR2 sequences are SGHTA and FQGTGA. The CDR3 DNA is TGTGCCAGCAGCTCTCAGCGGGGCTCCTACAATGAGCAGTTCTTC. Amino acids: CASSSQRGSYNEQFF.

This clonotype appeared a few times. The CDR3 sequence: CASSQLGGAYNEQFF. CDR3 sequence (DNA): TGCGCCAGCAGCCAACTGGGCGGGGCCTACAATGAGCAGTTCTTC. This chain links TRBV4-1 with TRBJ2-1; weak D call: TRBD2 (6 bases). The germline V and J ends were trimmed by 2 bases and 2 bases, with 10 bases remaining between them. Germline V gene data show CDR1 as MGHRA and CDR2 as YSYEKL. This CDR3 contains 15 residues.

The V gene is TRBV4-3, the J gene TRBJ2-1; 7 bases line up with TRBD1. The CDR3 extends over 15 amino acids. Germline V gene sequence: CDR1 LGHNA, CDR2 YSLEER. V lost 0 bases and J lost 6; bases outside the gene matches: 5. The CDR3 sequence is CASSQELRGINEQFF. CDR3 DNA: TGCGCCAGCAGCCAAGAACTCAGGGGGATCAATGAGCAGTTCTTC.

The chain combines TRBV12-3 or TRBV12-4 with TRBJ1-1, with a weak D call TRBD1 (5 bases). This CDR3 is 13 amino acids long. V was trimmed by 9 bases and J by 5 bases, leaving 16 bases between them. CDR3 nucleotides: TGTGCCAGTGGGGGGAGGGCGGGGACTGAAGCTTTCTTT. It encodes CASGGRAGTEAFF.

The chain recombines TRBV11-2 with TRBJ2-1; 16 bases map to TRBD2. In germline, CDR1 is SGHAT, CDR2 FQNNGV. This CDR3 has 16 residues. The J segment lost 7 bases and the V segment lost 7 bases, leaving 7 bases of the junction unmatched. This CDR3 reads CASKPGLAGGRNEQFF. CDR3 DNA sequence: TGTGCCAGCAAACCGGGACTAGCGGGAGGGCGTAATGAGCAGTTCTTC.

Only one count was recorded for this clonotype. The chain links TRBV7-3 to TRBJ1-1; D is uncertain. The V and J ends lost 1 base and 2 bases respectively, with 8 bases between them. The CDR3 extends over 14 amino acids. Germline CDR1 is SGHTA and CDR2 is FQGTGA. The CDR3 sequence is CASSLSAINTEAFF. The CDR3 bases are TGTGCCAGCAGCTTAAGCGCTATCAACACTGAAGCTTTCTTT.

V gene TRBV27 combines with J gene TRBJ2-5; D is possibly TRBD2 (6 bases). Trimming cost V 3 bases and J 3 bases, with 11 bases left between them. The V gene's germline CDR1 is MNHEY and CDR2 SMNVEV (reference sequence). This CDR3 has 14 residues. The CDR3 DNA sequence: TGTGCCAGCAGTTTCTACGGGGGAGAAGAGACCCAGTACTTC. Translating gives CASSFYGGEETQYF.

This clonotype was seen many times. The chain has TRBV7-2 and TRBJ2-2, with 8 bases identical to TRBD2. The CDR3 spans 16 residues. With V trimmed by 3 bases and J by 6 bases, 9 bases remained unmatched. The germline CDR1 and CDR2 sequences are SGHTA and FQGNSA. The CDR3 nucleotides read TGTGCCAGCAGCTTGATATTAGCGGGATATCCCGGGGAGCTGTTTTTT. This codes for CASSLILAGYPGELFF.

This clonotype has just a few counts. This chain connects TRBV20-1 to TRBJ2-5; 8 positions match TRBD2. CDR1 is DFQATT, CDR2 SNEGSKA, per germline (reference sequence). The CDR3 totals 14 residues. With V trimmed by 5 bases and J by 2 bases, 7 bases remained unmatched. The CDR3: CSAPGGLRQETQYF. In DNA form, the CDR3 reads TGCAGTGCTCCGGGGGGGCTTCGGCAAGAGACCCAGTACTTC.

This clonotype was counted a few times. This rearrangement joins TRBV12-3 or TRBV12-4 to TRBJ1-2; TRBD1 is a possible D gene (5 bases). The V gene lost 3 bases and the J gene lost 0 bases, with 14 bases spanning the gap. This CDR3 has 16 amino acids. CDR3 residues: CASSFSRVGPNYGYTF. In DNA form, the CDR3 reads TGTGCCAGCAGTTTTTCCAGGGTAGGGCCTAACTATGGCTACACCTTC.

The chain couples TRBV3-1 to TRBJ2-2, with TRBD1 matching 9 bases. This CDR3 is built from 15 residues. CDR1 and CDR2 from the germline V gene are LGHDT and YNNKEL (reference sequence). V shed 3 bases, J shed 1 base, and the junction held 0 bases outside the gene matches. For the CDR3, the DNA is TGTGCCAGCAGCCAGACAGGGGGGAACACCGGGGAGCTGTTTTTT. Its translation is CASSQTGGNTGELFF.

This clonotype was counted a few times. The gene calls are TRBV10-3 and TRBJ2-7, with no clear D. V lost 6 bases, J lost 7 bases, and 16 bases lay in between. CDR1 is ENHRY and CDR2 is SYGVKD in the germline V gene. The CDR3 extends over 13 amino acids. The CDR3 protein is CAISDGPSREQYF. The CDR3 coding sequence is TGTGCCATCAGCGACGGGCCATCGAGAGAGCAGTACTTC.

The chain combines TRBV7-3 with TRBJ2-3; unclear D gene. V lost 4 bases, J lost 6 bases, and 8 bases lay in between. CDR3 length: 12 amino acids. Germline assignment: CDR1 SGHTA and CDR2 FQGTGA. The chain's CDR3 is CASSSTMDTQYF. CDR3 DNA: TGTGCCAGCAGCTCGACCATGGATACGCAGTATTTT.

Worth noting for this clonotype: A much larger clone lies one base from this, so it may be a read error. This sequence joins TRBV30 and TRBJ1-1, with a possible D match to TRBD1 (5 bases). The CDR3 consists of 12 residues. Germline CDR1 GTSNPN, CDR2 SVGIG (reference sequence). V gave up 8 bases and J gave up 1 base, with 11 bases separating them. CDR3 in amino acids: CAGTQGNTEAFF. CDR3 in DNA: TGTGCCGGGACGCAGGGGAACACTGAAGCTTTCTTT.

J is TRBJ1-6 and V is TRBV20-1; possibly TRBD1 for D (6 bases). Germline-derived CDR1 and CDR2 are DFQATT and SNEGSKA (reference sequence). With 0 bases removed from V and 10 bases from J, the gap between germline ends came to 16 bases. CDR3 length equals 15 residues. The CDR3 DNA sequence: TGCAGTGCTAGAGATAATCGGCAGGGGTACTCACCCCTCCACTTT. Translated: CSARDNRQGYSPLHF.

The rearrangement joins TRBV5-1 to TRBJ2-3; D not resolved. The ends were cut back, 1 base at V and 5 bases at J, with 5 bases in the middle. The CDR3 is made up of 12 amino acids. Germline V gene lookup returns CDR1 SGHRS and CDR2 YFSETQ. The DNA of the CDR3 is TGCGCCAGCAGCTTGTACGGAGATACGCAGTATTTT. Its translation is CASSLYGDTQYF.

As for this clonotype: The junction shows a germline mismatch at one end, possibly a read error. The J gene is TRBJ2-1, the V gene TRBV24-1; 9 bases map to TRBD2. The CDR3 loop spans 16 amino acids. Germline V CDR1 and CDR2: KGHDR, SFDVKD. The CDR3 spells CATGDSLAGSYNEQFF. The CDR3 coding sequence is TGTGCCACCGGTGATTCACTAGCGGGTTCTTACAATGAGCAGTTCTTC.

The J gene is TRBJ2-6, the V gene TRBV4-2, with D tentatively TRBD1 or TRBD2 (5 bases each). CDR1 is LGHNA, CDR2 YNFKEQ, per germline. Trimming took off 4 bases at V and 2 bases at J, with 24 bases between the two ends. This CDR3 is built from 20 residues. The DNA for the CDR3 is TGTGCCAGCAGCCTGGAACAAACGGGGCGTCTGATCCCTGGGGCCAACGTCCTGACTTTC. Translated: CASSLEQTGRLIPGANVLTF.

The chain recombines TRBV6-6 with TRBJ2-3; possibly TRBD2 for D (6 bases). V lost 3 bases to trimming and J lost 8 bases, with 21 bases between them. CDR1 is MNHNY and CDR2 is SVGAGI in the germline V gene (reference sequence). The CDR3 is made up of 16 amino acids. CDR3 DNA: TGTGCCAGCAGTTATACGGTGGGGCGGGGAGTTAGTACGCAGTATTTT. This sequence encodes CASSYTVGRGVSTQYF.

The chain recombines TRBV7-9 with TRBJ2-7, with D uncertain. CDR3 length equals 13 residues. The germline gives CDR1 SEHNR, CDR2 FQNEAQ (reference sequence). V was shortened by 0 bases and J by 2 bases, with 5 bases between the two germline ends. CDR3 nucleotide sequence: TGTGCCAGCAGCTTAGCGATTACCTACGAGCAGTACTTC. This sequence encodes CASSLAITYEQYF.

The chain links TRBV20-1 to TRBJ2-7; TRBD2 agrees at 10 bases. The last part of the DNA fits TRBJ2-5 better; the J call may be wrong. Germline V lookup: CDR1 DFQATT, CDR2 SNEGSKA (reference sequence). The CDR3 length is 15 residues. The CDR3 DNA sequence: TGCAGTGCTGGAGGGACTAGCGCGGACCTAGGGACCCAGTACTTC. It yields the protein CSAGGTSADLGTQYF.

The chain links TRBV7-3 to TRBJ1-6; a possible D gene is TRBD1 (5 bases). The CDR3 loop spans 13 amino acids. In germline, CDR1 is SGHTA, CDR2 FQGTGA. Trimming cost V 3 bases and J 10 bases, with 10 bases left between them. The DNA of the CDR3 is TGTGCCAGCAGCTTCTCTGGGGGATCACCCCTCCACTTT. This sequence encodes CASSFSGGSPLHF.

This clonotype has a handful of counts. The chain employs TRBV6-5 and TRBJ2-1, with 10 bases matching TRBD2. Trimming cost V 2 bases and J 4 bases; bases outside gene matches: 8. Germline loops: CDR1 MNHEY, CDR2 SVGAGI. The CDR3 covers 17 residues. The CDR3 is CASSYASGRVRYNEQFF. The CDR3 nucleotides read TGTGCCAGCAGTTACGCGAGCGGGAGGGTAAGATACAATGAGCAGTTCTTC.

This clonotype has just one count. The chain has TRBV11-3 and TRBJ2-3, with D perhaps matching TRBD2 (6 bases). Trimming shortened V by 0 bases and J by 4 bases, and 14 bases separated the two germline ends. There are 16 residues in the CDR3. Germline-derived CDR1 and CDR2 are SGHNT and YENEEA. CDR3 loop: CASSLDGAGPSDTQYF. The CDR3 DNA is TGTGCCAGCAGCTTAGACGGGGCGGGACCCTCAGATACGCAGTATTTT.

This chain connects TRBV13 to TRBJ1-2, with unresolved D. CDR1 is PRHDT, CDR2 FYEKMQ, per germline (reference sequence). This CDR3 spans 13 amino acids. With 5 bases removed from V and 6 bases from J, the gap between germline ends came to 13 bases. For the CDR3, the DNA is TGTGCCAGCAGCGTGGCGGGATTGGATGGCTACACCTTC. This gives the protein CASSVAGLDGYTF.